One sample yielded the 22 T cell receptor beta chains listed below, sequenced in a study of blood T cell repertoires in COVID-19. Generated by immunoSEQ multiplex PCR, the TCRdb table keeps only in-frame clones and is missing some. The sample shows fewer than 300,000 clones, 82% of them seen only once. Input material: peripheral blood. The source of these receptors is a young woman with acute or convalescent COVID-19.

V and J are TRBV5-1 and TRBJ1-2; D not resolved. V was cut by 5 bases and J by 2 bases, with 10 bases left in between. The CDR3 has 13 amino acids. Germline lookup yields CDR1 SGHRS and CDR2 YFSETQ. The CDR3 DNA is TGCGCCAGCAGGGCGGAGGTGAACTATGGCTACACCTTC. Translating gives CASRAEVNYGYTF. Combining the CDR3 with reference TRBV5-1 and TRBJ1-2 gives the whole variable domain KAGVTQTPRYLIKTRGQQVTLSCSPISGHRSVSWYQQTPGQGLQFLFEYFSETQRNKGNFPGRFSGRQFSNSRSEMNVSTLELGDSALYLCASRAEVNYGYTFGSGTRLTVV.

This chain links TRBV6-2 or TRBV6-3 with TRBJ2-5; possibly TRBD1 for D (6 bases). This CDR3 comprises 16 residues. Germline V lookup: CDR1 MNHEY, CDR2 SVGEGT. Trimming took 5 bases from V and 0 from J, leaving 16 bases between them. The CDR3 reads CASSLGGRVYQETQYF. The CDR3 bases are TGTGCCAGCAGTCTTGGGGGCAGGGTGTACCAAGAGACCCAGTACTTC.

The chain couples TRBV6-5 to TRBJ1-4, with 8 bases fitting TRBD1. V gave up 7 bases and J gave up 0 bases; unmatched junction bases: 4. The CDR3 length is 15 residues. Germline CDR1 MNHEY, CDR2 SVGAGI. Here the CDR3 DNA reads TGTGCCAGCACCACAGGGGGAGCAACTAATGAAAAACTGTTTTTT. This gives the protein CASTTGGATNEKLFF.

V usage is TRBV6-1 and J usage is TRBJ1-6; 10 bases map to TRBD1. V shed 2 bases and J 11 bases; nucleotides not matched to a gene: 6. Germline CDR1 and CDR2: MNHNS and SASEGT. The CDR3 is 15 residues long. As DNA, the CDR3 is TGTGCCAGCAGTGAATTGGGACAGGGGTGGACACCCCTCCACTTT. It encodes CASSELGQGWTPLHF.

At least ten counts were recorded for this clone. J is TRBJ2-6 and V is TRBV7-9; D is unclear. This CDR3 has 15 residues. The V gene lost 4 bases and the J gene lost 1 base, with 8 bases spanning the gap. Germline lookup yields CDR1 SEHNR and CDR2 FQNEAQ (reference sequence). CDR3 protein: CASSSLTSGANVLTF. The DNA of the CDR3 is TGTGCCAGCAGCTCCTTAACTTCTGGGGCCAACGTCCTGACTTTC.

This clone appeared a single time. The chain combines TRBV6-5 with TRBJ1-2, with 10 bases lining up with TRBD1. Germline V gives CDR1 MNHEY, CDR2 SVGAGI. After removal of 0 bases from V and 7 bases from J, the junction contained 2 bases not matched to a gene. This CDR3 is 14 amino acids long. CDR3 loop: CASSYSTGGSGYTF. In DNA, the CDR3 is TGTGCCAGCAGTTACTCGACAGGGGGCTCTGGCTACACCTTC.

V gene TRBV28 combines with J gene TRBJ1-2, with D possibly matching TRBD1 (6 bases). Germline V gene sequence: CDR1 MDHEN, CDR2 SYDVKM. V shed 8 bases and J shed 4 bases, with 17 bases lying between them. The CDR3 has 14 amino acids. The CDR3 is CASGYTGLGYGYTF. CDR3 coding DNA: TGTGCCAGCGGATACACAGGGTTAGGCTATGGCTACACCTTC.

This chain uses TRBV29-1 with TRBJ1-1, with 9 bases aligning to TRBD1. J was trimmed by 5 bases and V by 3 bases; bases with no gene match: 7. The CDR3 length is 14 residues. CDR1 and CDR2 (germline): SQVTM, ANQGSEA. The CDR3 sequence is CSVETTGTGTEAFF. The CDR3 DNA reads as TGCAGCGTTGAGACTACGGGGACAGGGACTGAAGCTTTCTTT.

Only one count was recorded for this clone. The CDR3 loop reads CASSLASYGTDTQYF. In DNA form, the CDR3 reads TGCGCCAGCAGCTTGGCCTCTTACGGGACAGATACGCAGTATTTT. The genes are TRBV5-1 and TRBJ2-3; no clear D gene. CDR1 and CDR2 (germline): SGHRS, YFSETQ. V lost 0 bases and J 3 bases, leaving 11 bases between the germline ends. CDR3 size: 15 residues.

The chain carries TRBV28 and TRBJ2-7, with 9 bases identical to TRBD2. V lost 0 bases, J lost 3 bases, and 6 bases stayed unmatched. Germline V gene lookup returns CDR1 MDHEN and CDR2 SYDVKM. CDR3 size: 16 residues. The CDR3 spells CASSLWASGTHYEQYF. The CDR3 DNA reads as TGTGCCAGCAGTTTATGGGCTAGCGGGACCCACTACGAGCAGTACTTC.

The chain employs TRBV19 and TRBJ1-2, with D uncertain. The CDR3 sequence is 13 residues long. Germline CDR1 LNHDA, CDR2 SQIVND (reference sequence). Trimming took 0 bases from V and 4 from J, leaving 6 bases between them. This CDR3 is CASSIEGLYGYTF. In DNA form, the CDR3 reads TGTGCCAGTAGTATAGAGGGCCTCTATGGCTACACCTTC. The full variable domain, its missing parts supplied by reference TRBV19 and TRBJ1-2, is DGGITQSPKYLFRKEGQNVTLSCEQNLNHDAMYWYRQDPGQGLRLIYYSQIVNDFQKGDIAEGYSVSREKKESFPLTVTSAQKNPTAFYLCASSIEGLYGYTFGSGTRLTVV.

The chain employs TRBV5-1 and TRBJ2-5, with 8 bases matching TRBD1. V trimming: 5 bases; J trimming: 2 bases; junction bases outside the gene matches: 2. CDR3 length equals 13 residues. Germline V gives CDR1 SGHRS, CDR2 YFSETQ. Here the CDR3 reads CASSRTGQETQYF. The CDR3 nucleotides read TGCGCCAGCAGTAGGACAGGGCAAGAGACCCAGTACTTC.

V gene TRBV9 combines with J gene TRBJ2-2; no definite D call. The germline gives CDR1 SGDLS, CDR2 YYNGEE. The V and J ends lost 0 bases and 6 bases respectively, with 9 bases between them. The CDR3 covers 14 residues. CDR3 nucleotide sequence: TGTGCCAGCAGCGTAGTTCAGGTTTCCGGGGAGCTGTTTTTT. Protein sequence: CASSVVQVSGELFF.

V is TRBV11-2 and J is TRBJ2-3; 7 nucleotides match TRBD2. After removal of 5 bases from V and 3 bases from J, the junction contained 8 bases not matched to a gene. The length of the CDR3 is 15 residues. From germline, CDR1 is SGHAT and CDR2 FQNNGV. The CDR3 DNA reads as TGTGCCAGCAGCGATTCGGGGGGTCGAACAGATACGCAGTATTTT. This gives the protein CASSDSGGRTDTQYF.

V and J are TRBV5-4 and TRBJ2-1, with D maybe TRBD2 (5 bases). Trimming took 0 bases from V and 1 from J, leaving 11 bases between them. The CDR3 spans 16 residues. Per germline, CDR1 SGHNT and CDR2 YYREEE (reference sequence). This CDR3 is CASSLGTSGSYNEQFF. The CDR3 DNA reads as TGTGCCAGCAGCTTGGGTACTAGTGGTTCCTACAATGAGCAGTTCTTC.

The rearrangement joins TRBV9 to TRBJ2-1, with 12 positions matching TRBD2. In germline, CDR1 is SGDLS, CDR2 YYNGEE. With V trimmed by 3 bases and J by 7 bases, 8 bases remained unmatched. The CDR3 is made up of 16 amino acids. This CDR3 reads CASSARLAGEVNEQFF. CDR3 bases: TGTGCCAGCAGCGCAAGACTAGCGGGAGAAGTGAATGAGCAGTTCTTC.

The chain joins TRBV5-5 to TRBJ2-7; TRBD1 is a possible D gene (5 bases). The CDR3 extends over 15 amino acids. V was pared by 0 bases and J by 4 bases, with 14 bases between. The germline V gene encodes CDR1 SGHKS and CDR2 YYEKEE (reference sequence). CDR3 residues: CASSLEATGAYEQYF. The CDR3 DNA sequence: TGTGCCAGCAGCTTGGAAGCTACTGGGGCTTACGAGCAGTACTTC.

This chain uses TRBV6-5 with TRBJ1-2; D perhaps matches TRBD1 (5 bases). From germline, CDR1 is MNHEY and CDR2 SVGAGI. Trimming removed 0 bases from V and 9 bases from J, with 11 bases in between. The CDR3 has 13 amino acids. The CDR3 coding sequence is TGTGCCAGCAGTTACTCGGGGGGGAGCAGCTACACCTTC. Translating it yields CASSYSGGSSYTF.

A note on this clone: At the DNA level, this CDR3 is encoded by other sequences in the same sample as well. V is TRBV10-1 and J is TRBJ1-6, with 8 nucleotides matching TRBD1. The CDR3 runs 20 residues. The germline CDR1 and CDR2 sequences are WNHNN and SYGVQD (reference sequence). Trimming cost V 3 bases and J 1 base; bases outside gene matches: 14. This CDR3 reads CASSEMTGEGEGSYNSPLHF. For the CDR3, the DNA is TGCGCCAGCAGTGAAATGACAGGGGAAGGTGAGGGTTCCTATAATTCACCCCTCCACTTT.

This chain connects TRBV5-5 to TRBJ1-2; 7 nucleotides line up with TRBD1. Germline CDR1 reads SGHKS; CDR2 reads YYEKEE (reference sequence). With 1 base clipped from V and 3 bases from J, the junction kept 9 bases outside the gene matches. This CDR3 contains 16 residues. The CDR3 nucleotides are TGTGCCAGCAGCTTGAGAGTAGGGGGCGTTGACTATGGCTACACCTTC. Protein product: CASSLRVGGVDYGYTF.

V usage is TRBV27 and J usage is TRBJ1-2, with D perhaps matching TRBD1 (5 bases). The CDR3 length is 14 residues. The V and J ends lost 5 bases and 0 bases respectively, with 10 bases between them. CDR1 is MNHEY, CDR2 SMNVEV, per germline (reference sequence). CDR3 sequence (DNA): TGTGCCAGCAGTGGAGCGACAGCTAACTATGGCTACACCTTC. Translation: CASSGATANYGYTF.

V usage is TRBV7-9 and J usage is TRBJ2-1, with D maybe TRBD2 (5 bases). Germline CDR1 is SEHNR and CDR2 is FQNEAQ (reference sequence). Trimming shortened V by 3 bases and J by 2 bases, and 14 bases separated the two germline ends. CDR3 length: 16 residues. CDR3 sequence: CASSFPRTGTYNEQFF. The CDR3 coding sequence is TGTGCCAGCAGCTTCCCCCGGACCGGGACCTACAATGAGCAGTTCTTC.